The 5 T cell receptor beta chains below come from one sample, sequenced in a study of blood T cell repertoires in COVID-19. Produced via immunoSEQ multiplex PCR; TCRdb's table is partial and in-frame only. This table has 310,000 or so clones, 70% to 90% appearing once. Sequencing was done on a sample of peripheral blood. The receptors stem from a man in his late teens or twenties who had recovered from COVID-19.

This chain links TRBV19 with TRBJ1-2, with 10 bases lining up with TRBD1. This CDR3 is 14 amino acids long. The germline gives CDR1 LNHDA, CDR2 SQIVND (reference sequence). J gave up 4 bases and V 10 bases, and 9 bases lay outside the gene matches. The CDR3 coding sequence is TGTGCCACCACTCCCGGGACAGGGGTCTATGGCTACACCTTC. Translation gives CATTPGTGVYGYTF.

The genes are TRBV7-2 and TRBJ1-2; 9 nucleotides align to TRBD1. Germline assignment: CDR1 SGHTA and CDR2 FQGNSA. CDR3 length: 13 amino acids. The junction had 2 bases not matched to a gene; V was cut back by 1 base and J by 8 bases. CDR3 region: CASSLGTGEGYTF. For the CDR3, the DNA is TGTGCCAGCAGCTTAGGGACAGGGGAGGGCTACACCTTC. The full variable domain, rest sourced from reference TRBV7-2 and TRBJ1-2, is GAGVSQSPSNKVTEKGKDVELRCDPISGHTALYWYRQSLGQGLEFLIYFQGNSAPDKSGLPSDRFSAERTGGSVSTLTIQRTQQEDSAVYLCASSLGTGEGYTFGSGTRLTVV.

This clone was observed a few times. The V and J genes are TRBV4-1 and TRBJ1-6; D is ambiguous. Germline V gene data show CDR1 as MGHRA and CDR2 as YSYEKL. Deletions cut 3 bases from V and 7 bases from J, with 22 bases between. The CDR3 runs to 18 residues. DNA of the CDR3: TGCGCCAGCAGCCAGCGGGCAGACCGAACATTCCCAAATTCACCCCTCCACTTT. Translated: CASSQRADRTFPNSPLHF.

The DNA of the CDR3 is TGTGCCAGCAGTCCCCCCCCGGCGAACACCGGGGAGCTGTTTTTT. Translating gives CASSPPPANTGELFF. The chain couples TRBV7-2 to TRBJ2-2; no definite D call. Germline CDR1 and CDR2: SGHTA and FQGNSA. V was clipped by 6 bases and J by 0 bases, with 11 bases between them. This CDR3 region has 15 residues.

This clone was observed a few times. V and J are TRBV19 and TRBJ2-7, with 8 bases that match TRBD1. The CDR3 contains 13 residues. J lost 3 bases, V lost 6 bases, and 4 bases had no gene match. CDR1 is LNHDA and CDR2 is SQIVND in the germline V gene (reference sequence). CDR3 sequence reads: CASRQDRGYEQYF. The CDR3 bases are TGTGCCAGTAGGCAAGACAGGGGCTACGAGCAGTACTTC. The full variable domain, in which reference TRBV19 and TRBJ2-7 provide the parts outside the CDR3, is DGGITQSPKYLFRKEGQNVTLSCEQNLNHDAMYWYRQDPGQGLRLIYYSQIVNDFQKGDIAEGYSVSREKKESFPLTVTSAQKNPTAFYLCASRQDRGYEQYFGPGTRLTVT.